This TCR beta chain was captured in a study of blood T cell repertoires in COVID-19. Study details: Samples came from the United States, Italy and Spain, spanning acute and convalescent COVID-19. T cells, B-cell-depleted T cells, or PBMCs provided the cDNA or gDNA that served as material.

The germline V gene encodes CDR1 SGHNT and CDR2 YYREEE (reference sequence). This CDR3 has 16 amino acids. With V trimmed by 0 bases and J by 7 bases, 7 bases remained unmatched. Clones were sequenced by immunoSEQ multiplex PCR, and TCRdb holds only the in-frame ones, with some missing. The sample shows roughly 250,000 clones, about 88% of them seen only once. Residents of approximately 25 US areas, aged about 18 to 95 years, made up the participants. This TCR was recovered from a woman aged 45 to 65 who had recovered from COVID-19. The sample comprised PBMCs or T cells enriched from blood (not recorded which). The V gene is TRBV5-4, the J gene TRBJ1-1; the match to TRBD1 covers 12 bases. CDR3 bases: TGTGCCAGCAGCTTGGTGGGGACAGGGGGCGCGGGTGAAGCTTTCTTT. It specifies CASSLVGTGGAGEAFF. Combining the CDR3 with reference TRBV5-4 and TRBJ1-1 gives the whole variable domain ETGVTQSPTHLIKTRGQQVTLRCSSQSGHNTVSWYQQALGQGPQFIFQYYREEENGRGNFPPRFSGLQFPNYSSELNVNALELDDSALYLCASSLVGTGGAGEAFFGQGTRLTVV.